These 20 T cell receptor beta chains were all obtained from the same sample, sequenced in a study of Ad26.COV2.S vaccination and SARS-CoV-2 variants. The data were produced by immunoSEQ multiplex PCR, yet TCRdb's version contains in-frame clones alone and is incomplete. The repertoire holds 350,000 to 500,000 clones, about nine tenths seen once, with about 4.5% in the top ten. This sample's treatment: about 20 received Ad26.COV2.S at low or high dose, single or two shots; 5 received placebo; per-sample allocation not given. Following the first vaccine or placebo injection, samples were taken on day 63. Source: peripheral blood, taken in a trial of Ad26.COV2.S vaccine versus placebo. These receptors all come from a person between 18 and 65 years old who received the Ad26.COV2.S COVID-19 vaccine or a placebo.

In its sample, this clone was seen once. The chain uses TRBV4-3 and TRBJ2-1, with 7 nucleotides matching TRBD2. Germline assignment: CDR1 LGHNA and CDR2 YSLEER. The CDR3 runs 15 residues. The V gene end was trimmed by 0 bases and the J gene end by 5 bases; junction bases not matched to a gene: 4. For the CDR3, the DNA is TGCGCCAGCAGCCAAGATACGCTAGCGGACAATGAGCAGTTCTTC. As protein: CASSQDTLADNEQFF.

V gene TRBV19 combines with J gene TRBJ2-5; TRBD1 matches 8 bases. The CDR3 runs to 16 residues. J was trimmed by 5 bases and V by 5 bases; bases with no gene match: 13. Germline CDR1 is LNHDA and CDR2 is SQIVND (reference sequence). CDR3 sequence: CASSRGPGDRKETQYF. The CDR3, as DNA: TGTGCCAGTAGTCGCGGGCCAGGGGACAGGAAGGAGACCCAGTACTTC. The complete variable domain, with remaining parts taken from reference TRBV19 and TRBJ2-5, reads DGGITQSPKYLFRKEGQNVTLSCEQNLNHDAMYWYRQDPGQGLRLIYYSQIVNDFQKGDIAEGYSVSREKKESFPLTVTSAQKNPTAFYLCASSRGPGDRKETQYFGPGTRLLVL.

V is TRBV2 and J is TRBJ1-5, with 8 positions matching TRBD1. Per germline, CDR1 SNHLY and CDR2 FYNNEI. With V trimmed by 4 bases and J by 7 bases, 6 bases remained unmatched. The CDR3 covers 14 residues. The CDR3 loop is CASSGWTGPQPQHF. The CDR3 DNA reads TGTGCCAGCAGTGGGTGGACAGGGCCCCAGCCCCAGCATTTT.

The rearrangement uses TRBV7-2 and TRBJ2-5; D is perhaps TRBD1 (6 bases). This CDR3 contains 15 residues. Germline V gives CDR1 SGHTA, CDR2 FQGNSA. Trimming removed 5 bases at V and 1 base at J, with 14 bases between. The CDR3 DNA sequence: TGTGCCAGCAGCACCGCCACAGGGTTCCAAGAGACCCAGTACTTC. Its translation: CASSTATGFQETQYF. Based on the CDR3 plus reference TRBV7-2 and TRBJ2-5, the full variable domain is GAGVSQSPSNKVTEKGKDVELRCDPISGHTALYWYRQSLGQGLEFLIYFQGNSAPDKSGLPSDRFSAERTGGSVSTLTIQRTQQEDSAVYLCASSTATGFQETQYFGPGTRLLVL.

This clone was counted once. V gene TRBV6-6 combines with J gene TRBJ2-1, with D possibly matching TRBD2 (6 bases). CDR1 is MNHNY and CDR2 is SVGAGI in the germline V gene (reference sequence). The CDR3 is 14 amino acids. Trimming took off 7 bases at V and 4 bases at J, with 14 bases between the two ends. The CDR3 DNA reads TGTGCCAGCACGGGAGACCCACTTTACAATGAGCAGTTCTTC. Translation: CASTGDPLYNEQFF.

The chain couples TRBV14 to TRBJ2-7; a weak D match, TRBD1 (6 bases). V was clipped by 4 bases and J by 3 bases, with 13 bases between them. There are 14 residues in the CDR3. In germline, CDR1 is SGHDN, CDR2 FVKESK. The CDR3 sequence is CASSPRGLGYEQYF. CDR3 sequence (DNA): TGTGCCAGCAGCCCCAGGGGTTTGGGCTACGAGCAGTACTTC. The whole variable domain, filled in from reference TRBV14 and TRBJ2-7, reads EAGVTQFPSHSVIEKGQTVTLRCDPISGHDNLYWYRRVMGKEIKFLLHFVKESKQDESGMPNNRFLAERTGGTYSTLKVQPAELEDSGVYFCASSPRGLGYEQYFGPGTRLTVT.

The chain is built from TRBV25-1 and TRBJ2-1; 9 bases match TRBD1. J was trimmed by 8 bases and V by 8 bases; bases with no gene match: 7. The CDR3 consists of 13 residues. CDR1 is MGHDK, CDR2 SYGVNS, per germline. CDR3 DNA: TGTGCCAGCGGATACAGGGGGCGGGATGAGCAGTTCTTC. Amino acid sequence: CASGYRGRDEQFF.

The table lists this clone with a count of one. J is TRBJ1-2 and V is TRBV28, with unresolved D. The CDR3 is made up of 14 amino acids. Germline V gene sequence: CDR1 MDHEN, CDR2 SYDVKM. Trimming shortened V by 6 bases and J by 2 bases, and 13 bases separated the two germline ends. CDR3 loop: CASSSGPGNYGYTF. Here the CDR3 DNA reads TGTGCCAGCAGCTCCGGACCCGGGAACTATGGCTACACCTTC.

The CDR3 DNA follows: TGTGCCAGCAGTCGACGACTAGTCGGCGAGACCCAGTACTTC. Its translation is CASSRRLVGETQYF. The chain has TRBV13 and TRBJ2-5; tentative D call: TRBD2 (6 bases). From germline, CDR1 is PRHDT and CDR2 FYEKMQ (reference sequence). The CDR3 loop spans 14 amino acids. V dropped 6 bases and J dropped 5 bases, with 16 bases sitting between them.

CDR3 sequence: CASSPGASGLYEQYF. The CDR3 coding sequence is TGCGCCAGCAGCCCAGGCGCTAGCGGGCTCTACGAGCAGTACTTC. The V call is TRBV4-1, the J call TRBJ2-7; 8 bases fit TRBD2. The CDR3 sequence is 15 residues long. Unmatched junction bases numbered 8, after V lost 4 bases and J lost 3 bases. CDR1 and CDR2 (germline): MGHRA, YSYEKL.

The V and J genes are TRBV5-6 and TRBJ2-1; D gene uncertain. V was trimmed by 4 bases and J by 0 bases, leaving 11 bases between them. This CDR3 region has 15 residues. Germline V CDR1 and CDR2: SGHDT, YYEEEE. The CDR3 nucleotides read TGTGCCAGCAGCACTACTCAGAGCTCCTACAATGAGCAGTTCTTC. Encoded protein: CASSTTQSSYNEQFF. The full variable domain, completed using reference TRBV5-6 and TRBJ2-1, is DAGVTQSPTHLIKTRGQQVTLRCSPKSGHDTVSWYQQALGQGPQFIFQYYEEEERQRGNFPDRFSGHQFPNYSSELNVNALLLGDSALYLCASSTTQSSYNEQFFGPGTRLTVL.

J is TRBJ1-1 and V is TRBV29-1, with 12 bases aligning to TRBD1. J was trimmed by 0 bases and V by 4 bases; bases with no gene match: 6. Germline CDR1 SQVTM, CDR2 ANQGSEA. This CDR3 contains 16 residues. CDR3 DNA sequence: TGCAGCGTTGGAAGGGACAGGGGGCGTTTGAACACTGAAGCTTTCTTT. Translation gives CSVGRDRGRLNTEAFF. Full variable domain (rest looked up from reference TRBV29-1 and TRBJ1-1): SAVISQKPSRDICQRGTSLTIQCQVDSQVTMMFWYRQQPGQSLTLIATANQGSEATYESGFVIDKFPISRPNLTFSTLTVSNMSPEDSSIYLCSVGRDRGRLNTEAFFGQGTRLTVV.

In DNA form, the CDR3 reads TGCGCCAGCAGCCCGGGACGGATCTCCTACGAGCAGTACTTC. Amino acids: CASSPGRISYEQYF. The genes are TRBV4-1 and TRBJ2-7; D may match TRBD1 or TRBD2 (5 bases each). CDR3 length equals 14 residues. Trimming stripped 4 bases from V and 0 bases from J, with 10 bases between. The V gene's germline CDR1 is MGHRA and CDR2 YSYEKL.

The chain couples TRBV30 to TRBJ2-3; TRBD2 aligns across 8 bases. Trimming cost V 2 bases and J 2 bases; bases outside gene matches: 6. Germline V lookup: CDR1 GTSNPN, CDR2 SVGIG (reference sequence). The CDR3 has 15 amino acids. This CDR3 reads CAWSSAREVTDTQYF. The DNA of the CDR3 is TGTGCCTGGAGTTCAGCGCGGGAGGTCACAGATACGCAGTATTTT.

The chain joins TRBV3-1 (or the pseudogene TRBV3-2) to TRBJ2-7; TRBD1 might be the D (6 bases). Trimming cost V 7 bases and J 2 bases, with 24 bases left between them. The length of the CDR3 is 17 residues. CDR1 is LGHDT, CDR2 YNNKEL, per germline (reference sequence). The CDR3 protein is CASNLGRQGHKAYEQYF. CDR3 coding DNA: TGTGCCAGCAACTTGGGGCGTCAGGGACATAAAGCCTACGAGCAGTACTTC.

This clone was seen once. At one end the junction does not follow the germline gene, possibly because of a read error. For the CDR3, the DNA is TGTGCTAGCAGTACGGACCCTGGCTATGGCTACACCTTC. Its protein is CASSTDPGYGYTF. The V and J genes are TRBV6-5 and TRBJ1-2; D is unclear. In germline, CDR1 is MNHEY, CDR2 SVGAGI. The CDR3 is 13 amino acids.

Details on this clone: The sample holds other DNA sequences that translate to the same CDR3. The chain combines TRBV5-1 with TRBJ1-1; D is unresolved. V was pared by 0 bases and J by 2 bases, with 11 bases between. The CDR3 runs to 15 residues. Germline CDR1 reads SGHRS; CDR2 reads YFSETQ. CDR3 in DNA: TGCGCCAGCAGCTTGGCCCCGGACCGAAACACTGAAGCTTTCTTT. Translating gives CASSLAPDRNTEAFF.

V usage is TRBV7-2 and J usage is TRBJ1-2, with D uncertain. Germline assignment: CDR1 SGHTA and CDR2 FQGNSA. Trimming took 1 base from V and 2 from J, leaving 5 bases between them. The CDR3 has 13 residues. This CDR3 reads CASSLGMNYGYTF. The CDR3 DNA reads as TGTGCCAGCAGCTTAGGAATGAACTATGGCTACACCTTC.

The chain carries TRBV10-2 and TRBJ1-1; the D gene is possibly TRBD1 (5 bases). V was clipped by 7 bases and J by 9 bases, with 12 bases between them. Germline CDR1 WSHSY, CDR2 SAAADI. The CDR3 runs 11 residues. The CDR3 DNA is TGCGCCAGCACGGAGACGGGGCAAGCTTTCTTT. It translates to CASTETGQAFF.

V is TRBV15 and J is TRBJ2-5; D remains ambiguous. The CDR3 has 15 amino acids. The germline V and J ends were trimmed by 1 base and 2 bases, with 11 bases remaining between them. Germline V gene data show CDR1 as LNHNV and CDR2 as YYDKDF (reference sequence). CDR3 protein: CATSRGPERQETQYF. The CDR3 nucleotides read TGTGCCACCAGCAGAGGGCCAGAGAGACAAGAGACCCAGTACTTC.